The entry below gives a single T cell receptor beta chain sequence along with its context. What it binds is not known. This entry belongs to a study of monozygotic twins with inflammatory bowel disease. Study-wide results and limits: IBD-affected twins scored below their healthy co-twins in TCRbeta diversity (inverse Simpson).

The CDR3 has 16 amino acids. Germline values: CDR1 SEHNR, CDR2 FQNEAQ (reference sequence). The UMIs contained a 6-nucleotide sample barcode. They were added by template switching during cDNA synthesis. Two rounds of nested PCR, of roughly 15 and 9 cycles, were run on TCRalpha and TCRbeta cDNA. TCRdb reprocessed the 5' RACE reads, with one entry per CDR3 protein and no DNA. The sample holds approximately 150,000 distinct CDR3 sequences. The source material was blood. The TCR was taken from a human donor with ulcerative colitis or Crohn's disease, or a healthy co-twin of an affected twin (not recorded which). The V call is TRBV7-9, the J call TRBJ1-1; with no DNA, the TCRdb D assignment of TRBD1 cannot be verified. This chain's CDR3 is CASSLGRRTGDTEAFF.